The rows below give T cell receptor beta chains drawn from one sample of a study of shared clonotypes between healthy human individuals. Profiling relied on immunoSEQ multiplex PCR, and the TCRdb table lists in-frame clones only, not all of them. Among hundreds of thousands of clones, 80% to 95% were seen once, and the ten largest hold nearly 25%. Sequencing input: naive CD8+ T cells sorted from blood. The origin of the receptors is a man younger than 40 in good health. Both conserved end residues are part of each CDR3. Fields, in order: clone size, D gene, J gene, V gene, CDR3 DNA, CDR3 protein. D genes are given only for firm matches. Clone sizes are given selectively: once, few, many, or a class where the clone is expanded.

>.|.|TRBJ2-1|TRBV19
TGTGCCACTGGAGTTAGCTCCTACAATGAGCAGTTCTTC
CATGVSSYNEQFF
>.|.|TRBJ2-7|TRBV7-9
TGTGCCAGCAGCTTAGATAATCGAGCCTACGAGCAGTACTTC
CASSLDNRAYEQYF
>once|.|TRBJ2-1|TRBV4-1
TGCGCCAGCAGCCAAGAAGGAGGGGATGAGCAGTTCTTC
CASSQEGGDEQFF
>.|TRBD1|TRBJ1-1|TRBV6-5
TGTGCCAGCAGTTACGGGACAGGGACTGAAGCTTTCTTT
CASSYGTGTEAFF
>.|TRBD2|TRBJ2-1|TRBV7-8
TGTGCCAGCAGCCCCCGTAGCGGGCCCTACAATGAGCAGTTCTTC
CASSPRSGPYNEQFF
>.|TRBD2|TRBJ2-1|TRBV25-1
TGTGCCAGCACCCCGACTAGCGCCAACCGTGAGCAGTTCTTC
CASTPTSANREQFF
>.|TRBD2|TRBJ2-1|TRBV11-3
TGTGCCAGCAGCCGGACTAGCGGGAGGGCCGGGGATTATGAGCAGTTCTTC
CASSRTSGRAGDYEQFF
>.|.|TRBJ2-6|TRBV5-5
TGTGCCAGCAGCTGGGGTGACAGCTCTGGGGCCAACGTCCTGACTTTC
CASSWGDSSGANVLTF
>.|TRBD2|TRBJ2-1|TRBV6-6
TGTGCCAGCAGTTTTTGGGTGTCTAGCGGGAGCGGGGAGCAGTTCTTC
CASSFWVSSGSGEQFF
>.|TRBD2|TRBJ2-2|TRBV2
TGTGCCAGCAGCCACCCAGGGACTAGCGGGAGTATCGGGGAGCTGTTTTTT
CASSHPGTSGSIGELFF